Shown below are 10 T cell receptor beta chains from a single sample sequenced in a study of early T cells in non-severe SARS-CoV-2 infection. TCRdb fed the 5' RACE reads into MiXCR, producing one record per CDR3 protein. Counted here are some 30,000 distinct CDR3 sequences, 4.5% to 5% occurring once; the ten biggest clones make up 6% to 6.5%. The source material was whole blood. The receptors here all came from an adult who was a healthcare worker with PCR-confirmed SARS-CoV-2 infection or an uninfected control (not recorded which).

The CDR3 nucleotides are TGCGCCAGCAGTGTTGGGGGGCCGGAGGAGACCCAGTACTTC. This encodes CASSVGGPEETQYF. The chain is built from TRBV10-1 and TRBJ2-5, with D possibly being TRBD1 or TRBD2 (6 bases each). The CDR3 has 14 residues. Trimming removed 4 bases at V and 5 bases at J, with 14 bases between. CDR1 is WNHNN and CDR2 is SYGVQD in the germline V gene (reference sequence).

This clonotype has at least ten counts. The chain couples TRBV12-2 to TRBJ1-1. TRBV12-2 is designated a pseudogene. CDR3 size: 16 residues. The CDR3: CASRLESRHENTEAFF. The CDR3 DNA follows: TGTGCAAGTCGCCTAGAATCGAGACATGAGAACACTGAAGCTTTCTTT.

The genes are TRBV7-3 and TRBJ1-6, with D perhaps TRBD1 (5 bases). The CDR3 extends over 14 amino acids. Germline loops: CDR1 SGHTA, CDR2 FQGTGA. V lost 5 bases and J lost 8, with 13 bases in between. The CDR3 bases are TGTGCCAGCAGCCCGTCGGGGGGGGATTCACCCCTCCACTTT. Its translation is CASSPSGGDSPLHF.

This clonotype has only a few counts. The chain couples TRBV12-3 or TRBV12-4 to TRBJ2-3, with a tentative D call TRBD2 (6 bases). The CDR3 runs 14 residues. The germline V and J ends were trimmed by 6 bases and 9 bases, with 19 bases remaining between them. The CDR3 region has the DNA TGTGCCAGCAGGGGGACTGGCCGGGATGAGACGCAGTATTTT. This translates into CASRGTGRDETQYF.

This clonotype was recorded many times. The chain has TRBV2 and TRBJ1-5; D perhaps matches TRBD1 (6 bases). The CDR3 extends over 12 amino acids. Germline loops: CDR1 SNHLY, CDR2 FYNNEI. V dropped 10 bases and J dropped 3 bases, with 10 bases sitting between them. The CDR3 spells CATQGPNQPQHF. The CDR3 DNA reads TGTGCCACACAGGGCCCCAATCAGCCCCAGCATTTT.

This clonotype was detected ten times or more. V gene TRBV2 combines with J gene TRBJ1-1, with unresolved D. CDR1 SNHLY and CDR2 FYNNEI come from the germline V gene. Trimming removed 1 base at V and 3 bases at J, with 9 bases between. This CDR3 contains 14 residues. CDR3 DNA: TGTGCCAGCAGTGAAGACGGGCCCTACACTGAAGCTTTCTTT. Encoded protein: CASSEDGPYTEAFF.

The sample holds a few counts of this clonotype. The genes are TRBV30 and TRBJ2-3, with D possibly being TRBD1 or TRBD2 (5 bases each). Germline V CDR1 and CDR2: GTSNPN, SVGIG (reference sequence). The CDR3 runs 14 residues. The V and J ends lost 3 bases and 2 bases respectively, with 12 bases between them. CDR3 sequence reads: CAWRRVGLTDTQYF. In nucleotides, the CDR3 is TGTGCCTGGAGGAGGGTGGGGCTCACAGATACGCAGTATTTT.

Only a few counts were recorded for this clonotype. The J gene is TRBJ2-5, the V gene TRBV4-1; D gene unclear. The CDR3 loop spans 13 amino acids. From germline, CDR1 is MGHRA and CDR2 YSYEKL. Trimming removed 3 bases at V and 5 bases at J, with 10 bases between. For the CDR3, the DNA is TGCGCCAGCAGCCATACAGCCCGGGAGACCCAGTACTTC. The encoded protein is CASSHTARETQYF.

This clonotype was detected a few times. The chain joins TRBV12-3 or TRBV12-4 to TRBJ2-7; D is ambiguous. V was pared by 2 bases and J by 3 bases, with 8 bases between. The CDR3 has 13 residues. The CDR3 coding sequence is TGTGCCAGCAGTTTAAGGGCGGACTACGAGCAGTACTTC. Translating gives CASSLRADYEQYF.

The table lists this clonotype with many counts. The J gene is TRBJ2-3, the V gene TRBV27; no clear D. Per germline, CDR1 MNHEY and CDR2 SMNVEV (reference sequence). This CDR3 region has 15 residues. The V gene lost 1 base and the J gene lost 3 bases, with 11 bases spanning the gap. CDR3 residues: CASSLLGRHTDTQYF. DNA of the CDR3: TGTGCCAGCAGTTTATTGGGCAGGCATACAGATACGCAGTATTTT.